The rows below give T cell receptor beta chains drawn from one sample of a study of shared clonotypes between healthy human individuals. TCRdb's table, derived via immunoSEQ multiplex PCR, lists solely in-frame clones and lacks some. The table has a few hundred thousand clones, over 60% seen once; the top ten hold 8.5% to 14%. The source material was memory CD4+ T cells sorted from blood. The source of these receptors is a man aged 25-45 years in good health. The CDR3 runs from the conserved cysteine through the conserved F or W. The D gene is left open where the match is weak. Clone size is not always given. Where it is, it says once, few, many or a class for expanded clones.

v_gene	abundance	d_gene	j_gene	CDR3nt	CDR3aa
TRBV6-1	many	.	TRBJ1-2	TGTGCCAGCAGCGGACGGATGGGGGGCTACACCTTC	CASSGRMGGYTF
TRBV7-2	.	TRBD1	TRBJ2-5	TGTGCCAGCAGCCCGAATACAGGGGTAAGAGAGACCCAGTACTTC	CASSPNTGVRETQYF
TRBV5-1	few	.	TRBJ2-2	TGCGCCAGCAGCTTGGCCTTAACAGGGACTGCCGGGGAGCTGTTTTTT	CASSLALTGTAGELFF
TRBV9	few	.	TRBJ2-1	TGTGCCAGCAGCTCGGGCCTAGCGCAGTACAATGAGCAGTTCTTC	CASSSGLAQYNEQFF
TRBV28	.	TRBD2	TRBJ2-7	TGTGCCAGCAGTTTTAATGCGCCTAGCGGGTTTGGGGAGCAGTACTTC	CASSFNAPSGFGEQYF
TRBV9	.	.	TRBJ2-2	TGTGCCAGCAGCGACCCGATACAGGGAAACACCGGGGAGCTGTTTTTT	CASSDPIQGNTGELFF
TRBV4-2	.	.	TRBJ2-4	TGTGCCAGCAGCCAAGATATCGGGGTCGGTGCCAAAAACATTCAGTACTTC	CASSQDIGVGAKNIQYF
TRBV6-5	.	TRBD2	TRBJ2-3	TGTGCCAGCAGTCTCGGACTAGCGGCAGATACGCAGTATTTT	CASSLGLAADTQYF
TRBV7-2	.	TRBD1	TRBJ2-5	TGTGCCAGCAGCCCGGGACAGGGTTGGCAAGAGACCCAGTACTTC	CASSPGQGWQETQYF
TRBV7-6	.	TRBD2	TRBJ2-1	TGTGCCAGCAGCCCCGGGGGGAGGCAGTTCTTC	CASSPGGRQFF
TRBV28	.	.	TRBJ2-7	TGTGCCAGCAGTTTACCCCTCTACGAGCAGTACTTC	CASSLPLYEQYF
TRBV11-2	.	.	TRBJ2-3	TGTGCCAGCAGCTCGCTGGGGAGATCCACAGATACGCAGTATTTT	CASSSLGRSTDTQYF
TRBV7-3	.	.	TRBJ2-1	TGTGCCAGCAGCTCAGGCCCCTCCTACAATGAGCAGTTCTTC	CASSSGPSYNEQFF
TRBV28	few	TRBD1	TRBJ1-3	TGTGCCAGCAGGCAGGGGGCGCGGAACACCATATATTTT	CASRQGARNTIYF
TRBV7-6	.	.	TRBJ2-2	TGTGCCAGCAGCTTAGGGGCGGGCCAGGGTACCGGGGAGCTGTTTTTT	CASSLGAGQGTGELFF
TRBV19	.	TRBD1	TRBJ2-1	TGTGCCAGTAGTAAGACAGGGAATGGGCAGTTCTTC	CASSKTGNGQFF